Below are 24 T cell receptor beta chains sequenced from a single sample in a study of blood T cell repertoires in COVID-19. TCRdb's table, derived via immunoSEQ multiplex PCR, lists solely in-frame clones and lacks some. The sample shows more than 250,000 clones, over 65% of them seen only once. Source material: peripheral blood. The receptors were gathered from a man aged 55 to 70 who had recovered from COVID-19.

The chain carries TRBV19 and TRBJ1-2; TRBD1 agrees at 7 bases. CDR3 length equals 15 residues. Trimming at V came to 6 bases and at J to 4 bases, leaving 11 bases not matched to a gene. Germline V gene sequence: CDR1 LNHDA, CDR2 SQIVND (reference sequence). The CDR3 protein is CASRVDRMVFYGYTF. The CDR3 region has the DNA TGTGCCAGTAGGGTGGACAGGATGGTTTTCTATGGCTACACCTTC.

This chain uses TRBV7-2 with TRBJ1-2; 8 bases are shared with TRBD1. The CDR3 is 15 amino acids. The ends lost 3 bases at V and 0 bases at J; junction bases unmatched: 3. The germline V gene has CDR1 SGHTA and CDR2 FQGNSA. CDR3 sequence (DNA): TGTGCCAGCAGCTTGGGCAGGGGGCCTAACTATGGCTACACCTTC. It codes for CASSLGRGPNYGYTF.

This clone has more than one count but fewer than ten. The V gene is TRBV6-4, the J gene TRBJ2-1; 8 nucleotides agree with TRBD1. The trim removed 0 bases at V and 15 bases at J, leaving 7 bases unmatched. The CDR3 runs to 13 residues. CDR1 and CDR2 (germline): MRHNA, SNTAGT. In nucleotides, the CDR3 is TGTGCCAGCAGTGACTCGGACAGGGCACGTCCGTTCTTC. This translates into CASSDSDRARPFF.

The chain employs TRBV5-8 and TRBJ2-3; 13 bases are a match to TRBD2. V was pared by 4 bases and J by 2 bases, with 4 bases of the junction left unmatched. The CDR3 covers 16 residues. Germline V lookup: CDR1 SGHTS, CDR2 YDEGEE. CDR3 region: CASSLGLAGVTDTQYF. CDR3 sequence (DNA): TGTGCCAGCAGCCTCGGACTAGCGGGGGTCACAGATACGCAGTATTTT.

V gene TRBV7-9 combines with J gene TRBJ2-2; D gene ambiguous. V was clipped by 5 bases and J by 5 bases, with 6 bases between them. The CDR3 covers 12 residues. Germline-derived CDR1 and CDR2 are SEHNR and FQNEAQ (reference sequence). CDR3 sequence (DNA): TGTGCCAGCAGCCCGAGAACCGGGGAGCTGTTTTTT. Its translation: CASSPRTGELFF.

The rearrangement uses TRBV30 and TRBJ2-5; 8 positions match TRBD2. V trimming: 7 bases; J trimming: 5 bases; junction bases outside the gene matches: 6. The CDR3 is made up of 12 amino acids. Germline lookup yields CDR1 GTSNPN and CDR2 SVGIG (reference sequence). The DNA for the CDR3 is TGTGCCTTACGGGGGGGAGAGGAGACCCAGTACTTC. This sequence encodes CALRGGEETQYF.

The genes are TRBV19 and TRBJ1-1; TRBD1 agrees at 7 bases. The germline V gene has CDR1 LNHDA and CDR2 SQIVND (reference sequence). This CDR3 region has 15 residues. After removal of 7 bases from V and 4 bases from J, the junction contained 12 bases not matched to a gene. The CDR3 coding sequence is TGTGCCAGTATTCCCCCGACAGGGTGGATCACTGAAGCTTTCTTT. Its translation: CASIPPTGWITEAFF.

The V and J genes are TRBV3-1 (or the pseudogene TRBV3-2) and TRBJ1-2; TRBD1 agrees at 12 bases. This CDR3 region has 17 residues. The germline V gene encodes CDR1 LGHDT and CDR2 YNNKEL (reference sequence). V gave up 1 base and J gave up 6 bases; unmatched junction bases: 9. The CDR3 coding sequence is TGTGCCAGCAGCCAAGTCCCCGGGACAGGGGGCACACATGGCTACACCTTC. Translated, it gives CASSQVPGTGGTHGYTF.

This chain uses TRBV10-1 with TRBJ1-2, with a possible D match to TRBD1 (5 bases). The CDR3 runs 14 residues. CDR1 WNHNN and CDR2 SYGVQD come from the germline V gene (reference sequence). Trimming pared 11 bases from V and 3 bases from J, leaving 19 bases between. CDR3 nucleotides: TGCGCCGGTCCAGGGTCCAGGGATGACTATGGCTACACCTTC. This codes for CAGPGSRDDYGYTF.

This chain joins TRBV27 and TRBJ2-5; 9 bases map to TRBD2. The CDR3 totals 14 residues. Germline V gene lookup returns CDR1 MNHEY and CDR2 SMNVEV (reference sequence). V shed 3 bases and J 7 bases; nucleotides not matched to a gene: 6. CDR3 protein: CASSLQREAPTQYF. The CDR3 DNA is TGTGCCAGCAGTTTGCAGCGGGAGGCACCGACCCAGTACTTC.

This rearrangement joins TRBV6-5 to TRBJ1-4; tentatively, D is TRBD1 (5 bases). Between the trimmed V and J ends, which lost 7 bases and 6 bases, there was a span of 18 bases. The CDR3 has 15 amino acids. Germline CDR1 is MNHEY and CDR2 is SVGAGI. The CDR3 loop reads CASTHWGEKYEKLFF. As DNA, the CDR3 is TGTGCCAGCACCCATTGGGGGGAGAAGTATGAAAAACTGTTTTTT.

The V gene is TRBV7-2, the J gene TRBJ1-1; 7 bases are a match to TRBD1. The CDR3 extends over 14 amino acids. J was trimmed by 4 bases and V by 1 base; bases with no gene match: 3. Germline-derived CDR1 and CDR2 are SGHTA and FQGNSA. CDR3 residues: CASSLVRQGTEAFF. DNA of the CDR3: TGTGCCAGCAGCTTAGTGCGACAGGGCACTGAAGCTTTCTTT. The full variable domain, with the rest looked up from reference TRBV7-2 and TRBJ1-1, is GAGVSQSPSNKVTEKGKDVELRCDPISGHTALYWYRQSLGQGLEFLIYFQGNSAPDKSGLPSDRFSAERTGGSVSTLTIQRTQQEDSAVYLCASSLVRQGTEAFFGQGTRLTVV.

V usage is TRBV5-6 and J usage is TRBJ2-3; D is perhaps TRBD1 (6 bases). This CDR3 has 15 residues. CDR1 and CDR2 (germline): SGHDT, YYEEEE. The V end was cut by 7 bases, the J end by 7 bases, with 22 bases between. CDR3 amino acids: CASSNRQEWPYTQYF. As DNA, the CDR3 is TGTGCCAGCTCGAATCGACAGGAATGGCCGTATACGCAGTATTTT.

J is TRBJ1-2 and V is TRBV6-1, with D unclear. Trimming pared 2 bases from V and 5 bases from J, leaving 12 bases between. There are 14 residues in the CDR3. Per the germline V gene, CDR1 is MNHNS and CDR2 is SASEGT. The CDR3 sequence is CASSENGGGYGYTF. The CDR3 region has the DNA TGTGCCAGCAGTGAAAATGGCGGCGGATATGGCTACACCTTC.

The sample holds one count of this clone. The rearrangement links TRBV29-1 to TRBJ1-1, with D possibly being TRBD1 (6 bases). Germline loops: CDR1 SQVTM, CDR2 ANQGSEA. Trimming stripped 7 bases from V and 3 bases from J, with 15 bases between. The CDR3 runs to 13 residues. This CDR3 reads CSGWGGFDTEAFF. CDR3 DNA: TGCAGCGGGTGGGGGGGCTTTGACACTGAAGCTTTCTTT.

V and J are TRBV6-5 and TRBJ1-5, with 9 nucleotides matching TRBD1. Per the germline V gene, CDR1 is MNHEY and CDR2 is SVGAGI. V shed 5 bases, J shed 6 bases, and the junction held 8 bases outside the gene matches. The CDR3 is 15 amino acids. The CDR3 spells CASSQGGTGTQPQHF. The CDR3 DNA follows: TGTGCCAGCAGTCAGGGGGGGACAGGGACTCAGCCCCAGCATTTT.

The CDR3 loop is CASSLMRLFSGNTIYF. The DNA of the CDR3 is TGTGCCAGCAGCTTAATGCGGTTATTCTCTGGAAACACCATATATTTT. The rearrangement links TRBV7-9 to TRBJ1-3, with no clear D. Per germline, CDR1 SEHNR and CDR2 FQNEAQ (reference sequence). Trimming cost V 2 bases and J 0 bases, with 11 bases left between them. There are 16 residues in the CDR3. Supplemented by reference TRBV7-9 and TRBJ1-3, the full variable domain reads DTGVSQNPRHKITKRGQNVTFRCDPISEHNRLYWYRQTLGQGPEFLTYFQNEAQLEKSRLLSDRFSAERPKGSFSTLEIQRTEQGDSAMYLCASSLMRLFSGNTIYFGEGSWLTVV.

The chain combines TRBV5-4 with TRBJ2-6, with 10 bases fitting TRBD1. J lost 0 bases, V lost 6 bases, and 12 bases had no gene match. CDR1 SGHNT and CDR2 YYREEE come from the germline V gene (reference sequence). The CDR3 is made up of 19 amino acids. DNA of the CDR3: TGTGCCAGCAAACTTACAGCGGGACAGGGGCGCTCTGGGGCCAACGTCCTGACTTTC. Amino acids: CASKLTAGQGRSGANVLTF.

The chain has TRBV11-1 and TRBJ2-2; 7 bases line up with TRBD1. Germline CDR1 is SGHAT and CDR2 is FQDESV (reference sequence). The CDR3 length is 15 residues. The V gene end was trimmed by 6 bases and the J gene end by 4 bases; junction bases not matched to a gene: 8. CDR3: CASRTDRAGTGELFF. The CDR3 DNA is TGTGCCAGCAGAACCGACAGGGCGGGCACCGGGGAGCTGTTTTTT. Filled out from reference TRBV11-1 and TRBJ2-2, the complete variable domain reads EAEVAQSPRYKITEKSQAVAFWCDPISGHATLYWYRQILGQGPELLVQFQDESVVDDSQLPKDRFSAERLKGVDSTLKIQPAELGDSAMYLCASRTDRAGTGELFFGEGSRLTVL.

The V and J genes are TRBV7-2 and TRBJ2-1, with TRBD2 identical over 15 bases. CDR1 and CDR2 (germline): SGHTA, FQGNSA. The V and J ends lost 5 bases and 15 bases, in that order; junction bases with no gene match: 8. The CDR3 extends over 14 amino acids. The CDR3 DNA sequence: TGTGCCAGCAGCCGGACTAGCGGGAGGGCCGGGCCGTTCTTC. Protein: CASSRTSGRAGPFF.

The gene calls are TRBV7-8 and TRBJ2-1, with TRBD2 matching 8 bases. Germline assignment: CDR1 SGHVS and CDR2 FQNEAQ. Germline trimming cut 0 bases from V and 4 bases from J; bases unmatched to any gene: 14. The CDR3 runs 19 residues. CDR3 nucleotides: TGTGCCAGCAGCTTAGCGAAAGTCGAGCGGGGGAGACTATACAATGAGCAGTTCTTC. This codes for CASSLAKVERGRLYNEQFF.

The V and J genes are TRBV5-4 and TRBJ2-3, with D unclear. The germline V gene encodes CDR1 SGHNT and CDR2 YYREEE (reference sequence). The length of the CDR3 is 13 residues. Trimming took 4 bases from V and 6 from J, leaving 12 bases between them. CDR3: CASSRNEEDTQYF. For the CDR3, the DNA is TGTGCCAGCAGCAGGAACGAGGAGGATACGCAGTATTTT.

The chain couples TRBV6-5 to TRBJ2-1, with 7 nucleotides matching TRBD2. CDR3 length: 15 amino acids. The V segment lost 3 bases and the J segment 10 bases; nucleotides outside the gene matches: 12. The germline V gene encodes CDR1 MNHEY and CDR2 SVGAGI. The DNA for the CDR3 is TGTGCCAGCAGTTATGTTGGGGGGGGTGGATGGGAGCAGTTCTTC. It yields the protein CASSYVGGGGWEQFF.

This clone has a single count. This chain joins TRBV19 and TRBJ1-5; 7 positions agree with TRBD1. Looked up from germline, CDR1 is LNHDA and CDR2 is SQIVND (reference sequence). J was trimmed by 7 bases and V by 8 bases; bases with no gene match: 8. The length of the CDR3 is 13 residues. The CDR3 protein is CASDRVKGQPQHF. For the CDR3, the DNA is TGTGCCAGTGACAGGGTAAAGGGGCAGCCCCAGCATTTT.